This entry lists 17 T cell receptor beta chains sequenced from one sample in a study of CD8+CD57+ T cells in acquired aplastic anemia. It was patients with CD8+CD57+ cell expansion by flow cytometry who were chosen for sequencing. TCR beta VDJ and CDR3 were profiled, and genomic DNA was the template. TCRdb ran MiXCR on the reads and lists one entry per CDR3 protein. The sample contains 310,000 or so distinct CDR3 sequences, 45% to 65% of which appear only once. The sample comprised sorted CD4+, CD8+, or CD8+CD57+ T cells (not recorded which) from PBMCs. These receptor sequences come from a human donor with aplastic anemia.

This clonotype appeared once. This rearrangement joins TRBV7-9 to TRBJ2-1, with a tentative D call TRBD2 (6 bases). From germline, CDR1 is SEHNR and CDR2 FQNEAQ (reference sequence). CDR3 length: 15 amino acids. The germline V and J ends were trimmed by 2 bases and 7 bases, with 15 bases remaining between them. The CDR3, as DNA: TGTGCCAGCAGCTTATGGGTGGGGGGAGTGAATGAGCAGTTCTTC. Protein sequence: CASSLWVGGVNEQFF.

A single count supports this clonotype. V usage is TRBV29-1 and J usage is TRBJ1-1; D gene ambiguous. The CDR3 runs 11 residues. From germline, CDR1 is SQVTM and CDR2 ANQGSEA. V shed 4 bases and J shed 4 bases, with 7 bases lying between them. The CDR3 DNA reads TGCAGCGTTGTGATAGGCACTGAAGCTTTCTTT. Translation gives CSVVIGTEAFF. Full variable domain (rest looked up from reference TRBV29-1 and TRBJ1-1): SAVISQKPSRDICQRGTSLTIQCQVDSQVTMMFWYRQQPGQSLTLIATANQGSEATYESGFVIDKFPISRPNLTFSTLTVSNMSPEDSSIYLCSVVIGTEAFFGQGTRLTVV.

J is TRBJ1-1 and V is TRBV2, with 7 bases lining up with TRBD1. The germline CDR1 and CDR2 sequences are SNHLY and FYNNEI. The V gene end was trimmed by 6 bases and the J gene end by 7 bases; junction bases not matched to a gene: 14. CDR3 size: 15 residues. For the CDR3, the DNA is TGTGCCAGCAGCTTAGTTGGAGGGGGCAGGGATGAAGCTTTCTTT. Translating gives CASSLVGGGRDEAFF.

The V call is TRBV7-9, the J call TRBJ1-2, with 9 bases aligning to TRBD1. The CDR3 is 18 amino acids. With 5 bases clipped from V and 5 bases from J, the junction kept 18 bases outside the gene matches. The germline gives CDR1 SEHNR, CDR2 FQNEAQ (reference sequence). DNA of the CDR3: TGTGCCAGCAGCCCGGGGGGGAGTAAAGGACAGGGGTTGTATGGCTACACCTTC. As protein: CASSPGGSKGQGLYGYTF.

In its sample, this clonotype was seen a few times. The V call is TRBV12-3 or TRBV12-4, the J call TRBJ1-1; D perhaps matches TRBD1 (5 bases). Trimming stripped 8 bases from V and 4 bases from J, with 17 bases between. The CDR3 totals 14 residues. CDR3 in DNA: TGTGCCAGCCCTATACCAGGGCAGATCACTGAAGCTTTCTTT. As protein: CASPIPGQITEAFF.

This clonotype was observed at least ten times. The gene calls are TRBV6-5 and TRBJ1-2; possibly TRBD1 for D (5 bases). Germline lookup yields CDR1 MNHEY and CDR2 SVGAGI. This CDR3 is 13 amino acids long. Trimming stripped 4 bases from V and 2 bases from J, with 8 bases between. The CDR3 region has the DNA TGTGCCAGCAGTTCCGGGGCCAACTATGGCTACACCTTC. Translation: CASSSGANYGYTF.

This chain links TRBV7-1 with TRBJ1-6; D possibly corresponds to TRBD1 (6 bases). TRBV7-1 is known as an ORF, though its function is uncertain. This CDR3 is 16 amino acids long. V was clipped by 2 bases and J by 5 bases, with 13 bases between them. The CDR3 here is CASSSPGVVDNSPLHF. CDR3 DNA sequence: TGTGCCAGCAGCTCACCAGGGGTTGTTGATAATTCACCCCTCCACTTT.

The genes are TRBV9 and TRBJ2-5; D unclear. Germline V lookup: CDR1 SGDLS, CDR2 YYNGEE. The CDR3 length is 8 residues. This chain's CDR3 is CDQETQYF. The CDR3 DNA reads as TGTGACCAAGAGACCCAGTACTTC.

This clonotype was detected only a few times. V is TRBV4-2 and J is TRBJ2-2; 7 bases line up with TRBD2. Trimming removed 4 bases from V and 6 bases from J; junction bases left unmatched: 8. The CDR3 covers 15 residues. Germline CDR1 LGHNA, CDR2 YNFKEQ. CDR3 nucleotide sequence: TGTGCCAGCAGCCGGGGAGGGGACCCCCCCGGGGAGCTGTTTTTT. It translates to CASSRGGDPPGELFF.

The rearrangement joins TRBV20-1 to TRBJ1-6, with D perhaps TRBD1 (5 bases). The CDR3 spans 15 residues. Trimming removed 6 bases at V and 7 bases at J, with 19 bases between. Germline CDR1 and CDR2: DFQATT and SNEGSKA (reference sequence). CDR3: CSATTDKEVNSPLHF. CDR3 DNA: TGCAGTGCCACGACAGACAAAGAGGTAAATTCACCCCTCCACTTT.

This clonotype was seen a handful of times. V usage is TRBV10-1 and J usage is TRBJ2-7; D is unclear. This CDR3 spans 13 amino acids. Trimming took 6 bases from V and 2 from J, leaving 11 bases between them. In germline, CDR1 is WNHNN, CDR2 SYGVQD (reference sequence). This chain's CDR3 is CASRYPDTYEQYF. Written as DNA, the CDR3 is TGCGCCAGCAGATACCCCGACACCTACGAGCAGTACTTC.

This clonotype has at least ten counts. This sequence joins TRBV5-1 and TRBJ2-5; TRBD1 matches 7 bases. Germline V lookup: CDR1 SGHRS, CDR2 YFSETQ. The J segment lost 2 bases and the V segment lost 4 bases, leaving 5 bases of the junction unmatched. This CDR3 is 14 amino acids long. The CDR3 region is CASSRVTGQETQYF. CDR3 bases: TGCGCCAGCAGCAGGGTGACAGGGCAAGAGACCCAGTACTTC.

This sequence joins TRBV15 and TRBJ1-1; D is unresolved. The CDR3 has 14 amino acids. V was pared by 4 bases and J by 0 bases, with 9 bases between. Germline values: CDR1 LNHNV, CDR2 YYDKDF (reference sequence). CDR3 in DNA: TGTGCCACCAGCAACGGGGTAATGAACACTGAAGCTTTCTTT. This gives the protein CATSNGVMNTEAFF.

This clonotype has just one count. The V call is TRBV19, the J call TRBJ2-3; possible D gene TRBD1, 5 bases. The tail of the sequence fits TRBJ1-5 better, so the J call may be wrong. There are 13 residues in the CDR3. Germline V gene data show CDR1 as LNHDA and CDR2 as SQIVND (reference sequence). The CDR3, as DNA: TGTGCCAGTAGTATATCGACGACAGATACGCAGCATTTT. Translation: CASSISTTDTQHF.

The rearrangement links TRBV29-1 to TRBJ1-6; weak D call: TRBD1 (5 bases). This CDR3 has 14 residues. Germline CDR1 SQVTM, CDR2 ANQGSEA. V was shortened by 5 bases and J by 5 bases, with 13 bases between the two germline ends. CDR3 amino acids: CSVSGGVDNSPLHF. The CDR3 DNA is TGCAGCGTTTCTGGGGGAGTGGATAATTCACCCCTCCACTTT.

V gene TRBV7-2 combines with J gene TRBJ2-7; 16 bases line up with TRBD2. Germline V lookup: CDR1 SGHTA, CDR2 FQGNSA. This CDR3 contains 19 residues. V was clipped by 4 bases and J by 3 bases; unmatched bases: 12. CDR3 sequence (DNA): TGTGCCAGCAGCTATTATTCCGGGACTAGCGGGAGGGGGAACTACGAGCAGTACTTC. Its translation is CASSYYSGTSGRGNYEQYF.

V gene TRBV29-1 combines with J gene TRBJ1-2; 8 bases fit TRBD1. V lost 6 bases to trimming and J lost 6 bases; unmatched junction nucleotides: 3. The CDR3 has 11 residues. CDR1 SQVTM and CDR2 ANQGSEA come from the germline V gene. CDR3 coding DNA: TGCAGCGTGTCAGGGGGCGATGGCTACACCTTC. Amino acid sequence: CSVSGGDGYTF.